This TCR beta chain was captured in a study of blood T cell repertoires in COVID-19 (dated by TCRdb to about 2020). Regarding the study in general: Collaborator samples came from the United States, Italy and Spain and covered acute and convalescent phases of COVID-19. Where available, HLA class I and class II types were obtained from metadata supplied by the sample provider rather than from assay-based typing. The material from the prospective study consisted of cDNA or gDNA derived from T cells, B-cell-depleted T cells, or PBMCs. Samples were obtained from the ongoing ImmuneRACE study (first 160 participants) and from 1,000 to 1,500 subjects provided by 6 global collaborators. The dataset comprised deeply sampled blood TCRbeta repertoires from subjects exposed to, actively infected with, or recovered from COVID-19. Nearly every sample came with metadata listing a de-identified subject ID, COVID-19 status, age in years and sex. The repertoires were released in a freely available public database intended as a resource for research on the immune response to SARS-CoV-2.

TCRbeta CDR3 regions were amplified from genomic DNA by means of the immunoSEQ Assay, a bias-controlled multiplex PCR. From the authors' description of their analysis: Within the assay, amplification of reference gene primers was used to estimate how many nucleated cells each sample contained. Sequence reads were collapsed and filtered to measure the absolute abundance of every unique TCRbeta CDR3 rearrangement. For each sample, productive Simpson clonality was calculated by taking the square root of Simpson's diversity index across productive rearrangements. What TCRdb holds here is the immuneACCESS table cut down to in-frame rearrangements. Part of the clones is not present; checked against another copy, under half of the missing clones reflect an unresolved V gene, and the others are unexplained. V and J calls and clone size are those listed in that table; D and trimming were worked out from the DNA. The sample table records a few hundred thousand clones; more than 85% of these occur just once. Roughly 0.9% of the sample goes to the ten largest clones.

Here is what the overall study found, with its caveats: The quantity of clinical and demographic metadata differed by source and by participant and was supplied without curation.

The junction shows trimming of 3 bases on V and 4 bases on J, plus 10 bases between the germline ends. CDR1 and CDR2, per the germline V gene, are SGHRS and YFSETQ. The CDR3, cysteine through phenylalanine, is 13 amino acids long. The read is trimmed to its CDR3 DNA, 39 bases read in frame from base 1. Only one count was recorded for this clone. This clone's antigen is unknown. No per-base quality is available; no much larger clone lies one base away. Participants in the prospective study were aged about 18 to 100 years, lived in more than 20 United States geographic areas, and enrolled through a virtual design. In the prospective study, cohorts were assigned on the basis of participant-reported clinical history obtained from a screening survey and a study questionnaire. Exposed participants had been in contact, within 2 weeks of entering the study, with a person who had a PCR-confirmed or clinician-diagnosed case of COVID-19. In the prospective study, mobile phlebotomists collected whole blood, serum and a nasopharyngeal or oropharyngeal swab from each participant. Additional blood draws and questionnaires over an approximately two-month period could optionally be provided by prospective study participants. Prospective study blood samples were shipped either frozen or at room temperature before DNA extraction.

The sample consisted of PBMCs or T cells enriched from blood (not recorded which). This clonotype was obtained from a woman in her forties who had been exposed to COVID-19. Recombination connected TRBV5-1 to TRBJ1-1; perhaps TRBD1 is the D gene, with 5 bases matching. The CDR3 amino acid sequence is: CASSSKGSTEAFF. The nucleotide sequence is TGCGCCAGCAGCTCTAAGGGGTCCACTGAAGCTTTCTTT.